This TCR beta chain was obtained from a study of control samples from healthy donors and cancer patients. The method was immunoSEQ multiplex PCR; TCRdb's version includes in-frame clones alone and lacks a portion of them. This repertoire shows some 51,000 clones, 88% found once; its top ten account for 3.8%. The sample comprised blood. The TCR sequence derives from a man aged 45-65 years in good health.

DNA of the CDR3: TGCGCCAGCAGTGTGTTAGCGGCGTACAATGAGCAGTTCTTC. Its translation is CASSVLAAYNEQFF. The rearrangement joins TRBV10-2 to TRBJ2-1, with D perhaps TRBD2 (6 bases). V lost 4 bases to trimming and J lost 4 bases, with 11 bases between them. The CDR3 loop spans 14 amino acids. CDR1 is WSHSY, CDR2 SAAADI, per germline.